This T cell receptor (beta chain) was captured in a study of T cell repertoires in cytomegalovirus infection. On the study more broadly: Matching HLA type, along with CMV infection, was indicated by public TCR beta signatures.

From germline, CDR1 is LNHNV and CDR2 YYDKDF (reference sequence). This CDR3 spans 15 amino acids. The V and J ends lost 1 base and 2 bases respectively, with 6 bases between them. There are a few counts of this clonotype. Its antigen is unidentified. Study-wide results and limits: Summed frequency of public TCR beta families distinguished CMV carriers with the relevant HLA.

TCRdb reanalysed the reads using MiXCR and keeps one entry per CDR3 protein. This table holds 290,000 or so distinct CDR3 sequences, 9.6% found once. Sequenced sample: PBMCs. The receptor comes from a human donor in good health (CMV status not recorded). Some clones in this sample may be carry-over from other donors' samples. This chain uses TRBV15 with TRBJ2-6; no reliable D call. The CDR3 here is CATSRAGAGANVLTF. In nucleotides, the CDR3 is TGTGCCACCAGCAGAGCTGGGGCTGGGGCCAACGTCCTGACTTTC. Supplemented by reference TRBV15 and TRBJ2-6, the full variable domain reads DAMVIQNPRYQVTQFGKPVTLSCSQTLNHNVMYWYQQKSSQAPKLLFHYYDKDFNNEADTPDNFQSRRPNTSFCFLDIRSPGLGDTAMYLCATSRAGAGANVLTFGAGSRLTVL.